Listed here are 30 T cell receptor beta chains from one sample, sequenced in a study of blood T cell repertoires in COVID-19. Repertoires were generated with immunoSEQ multiplex PCR, while TCRdb's copy carries only in-frame clones and drops some. The sample holds some 290,000 clones, approximately 90% seen once. Source material: peripheral blood. The receptors shown here come from a woman aged 50 to 65 who had recovered from COVID-19.

This clone was observed a few times. The CDR3 DNA reads as TGTGCCAGCTCACCGTCCAGGGCTAACACTGAAGCTTTCTTT. Translation: CASSPSRANTEAFF. The V gene is TRBV18, the J gene TRBJ1-1, with D tentatively TRBD1 (5 bases). Trimming removed 3 bases at V and 2 bases at J, with 10 bases between. This CDR3 has 14 amino acids. CDR1 KGHSH and CDR2 LQKENI come from the germline V gene.

The gene calls are TRBV5-1 and TRBJ1-1; perhaps TRBD1 as D (6 bases). V was cut by 5 bases and J by 1 base, with 12 bases left in between. The germline gives CDR1 SGHRS, CDR2 YFSETQ. The CDR3 loop spans 14 amino acids. The chain's CDR3 is CASSREGENTEAFF. In nucleotides, the CDR3 is TGCGCCAGCAGTCGGGAGGGGGAGAACACTGAAGCTTTCTTT.

V and J are TRBV5-1 and TRBJ2-7, with TRBD1 identical over 9 bases. The CDR3 is 15 amino acids. J lost 3 bases, V lost 1 base, and 5 bases had no gene match. Germline V gene lookup returns CDR1 SGHRS and CDR2 YFSETQ. CDR3 sequence reads: CASSLSTGGIYEQYF. The CDR3 nucleotides are TGCGCCAGCAGCTTGTCGACAGGGGGAATCTACGAGCAGTACTTC.

The V call is TRBV5-1, the J call TRBJ2-3; 16 nucleotides match TRBD2. V was clipped by 3 bases and J by 4 bases; unmatched bases: 5. CDR1 SGHRS and CDR2 YFSETQ come from the germline V gene. This CDR3 is 17 amino acids long. The chain's CDR3 is CASSSSGTSGRADTQYF. The CDR3 DNA reads TGCGCCAGCAGCTCCTCCGGGACTAGCGGGAGGGCAGATACGCAGTATTTT. Full variable domain (remainder filled in from reference TRBV5-1 and TRBJ2-3): KAGVTQTPRYLIKTRGQQVTLSCSPISGHRSVSWYQQTPGQGLQFLFEYFSETQRNKGNFPGRFSGRQFSNSRSEMNVSTLELGDSALYLCASSSSGTSGRADTQYFGPGTRLTVL.

The CDR3 spells CASSHRDSEGAKNIQYF. The CDR3 DNA reads as TGTGCCAGCAGCCACAGAGATTCGGAAGGCGCCAAAAACATTCAGTACTTC. This chain links TRBV21-1 with TRBJ2-4; TRBD1, the table's D call, lacks a check against the DNA. TRBV21-1 is marked as a pseudogene. The length of the CDR3 is 17 residues.

This clone was counted a single time. The chain combines TRBV7-9 with TRBJ2-7; perhaps TRBD1 as D (5 bases). CDR1 is SEHNR and CDR2 is FQNEAQ in the germline V gene (reference sequence). There are 15 residues in the CDR3. V was cut by 5 bases and J by 0 bases, with 14 bases left in between. The CDR3 nucleotides read TGTGCCAGCAGCCTACCTCAGGGCTACTCCTACGAGCAGTACTTC. Its translation: CASSLPQGYSYEQYF.

CDR3 nucleotide sequence: TGTGCCAGCAGCCAAGATAATAGCGGGGGGGCAGATACGCAGTATTTT. Its translation is CASSQDNSGGADTQYF. The gene calls are TRBV4-2 and TRBJ2-3, with 11 nucleotides matching TRBD2. This CDR3 has 16 amino acids. CDR1 is LGHNA, CDR2 YNFKEQ, per germline. V trimming: 0 bases; J trimming: 4 bases; junction bases outside the gene matches: 3.

The V gene is TRBV27, the J gene TRBJ1-2, with D perhaps matching TRBD1 (5 bases). Germline CDR1 reads MNHEY; CDR2 reads SMNVEV (reference sequence). Between the trimmed V and J ends, which lost 2 bases and 0 bases, there was a span of 7 bases. This CDR3 is built from 14 residues. The CDR3 coding sequence is TGTGCCAGCAGTTTACAGGGTTCTAACTATGGCTACACCTTC. Translated, it gives CASSLQGSNYGYTF.

The chain carries TRBV24-1 and TRBJ2-1; maybe TRBD1 (6 bases). Per germline, CDR1 KGHDR and CDR2 SFDVKD. With 3 bases removed from V and 5 bases from J, the gap between germline ends came to 13 bases. The CDR3 has 15 residues. CDR3 loop: CATSDAGTWDNEQFF. CDR3 nucleotide sequence: TGTGCCACCAGTGATGCCGGGACATGGGACAATGAGCAGTTCTTC.

In regard to this clone: The same CDR3 also results from other DNA sequences found in this sample. The J gene is TRBJ1-3, the V gene TRBV7-2, with D possibly matching TRBD1 (6 bases). Trimming took off 2 bases at V and 0 bases at J, with 8 bases between the two ends. The CDR3 spans 15 residues. CDR1 and CDR2 (germline): SGHTA, FQGNSA. CDR3 DNA: TGTGCCAGCAGCTTACGAGGGGGCTCTGGAAACACCATATATTTT. Translating gives CASSLRGGSGNTIYF.

The genes are TRBV7-2 and TRBJ2-5; TRBD2 matches at 7 bases. This CDR3 has 17 amino acids. Germline V gene lookup returns CDR1 SGHTA and CDR2 FQGNSA. The ends lost 5 bases at V and 5 bases at J; junction bases unmatched: 17. This CDR3 reads CASSPFSRLAAGETQYF. CDR3 in DNA: TGTGCCAGCAGCCCATTCTCCCGACTAGCTGCGGGGGAGACCCAGTACTTC.

With regard to this clone: The identical CDR3 is also encoded by other nucleotide sequences in the sample. The genes are TRBV28 and TRBJ1-3; D perhaps matches TRBD1 (6 bases). The CDR3 covers 14 residues. The germline V gene encodes CDR1 MDHEN and CDR2 SYDVKM. Between the trimmed V and J ends, which lost 3 bases and 4 bases, there was a span of 10 bases. The CDR3 loop reads CASSFRGGGNTIYF. CDR3 sequence (DNA): TGTGCCAGCAGTTTCAGGGGTGGGGGAAACACCATATATTTT.

This chain connects TRBV12-3 or TRBV12-4 to TRBJ1-1; no clear D gene. Trimming cost V 4 bases and J 6 bases, with 12 bases left between them. The CDR3 contains 13 residues. CDR3 residues: CASSWSRRAEAFF. In DNA, the CDR3 is TGTGCCAGCAGTTGGTCAAGGCGGGCTGAAGCTTTCTTT.

This chain connects TRBV5-4 to TRBJ1-1; D not certain. Germline assignment: CDR1 SGHNT and CDR2 YYREEE (reference sequence). V was trimmed by 5 bases and J by 0 bases, leaving 14 bases between them. The CDR3 sequence is 15 residues long. CDR3 region: CASSGDLIMNTEAFF. The CDR3 bases are TGTGCCAGCAGTGGAGACCTAATCATGAACACTGAAGCTTTCTTT. The variable domain in full, completed from reference TRBV5-4 and TRBJ1-1, reads ETGVTQSPTHLIKTRGQQVTLRCSSQSGHNTVSWYQQALGQGPQFIFQYYREEENGRGNFPPRFSGLQFPNYSSELNVNALELDDSALYLCASSGDLIMNTEAFFGQGTRLTVV.

This clone was recorded once. The chain uses TRBV5-1 and TRBJ2-7, with 11 bases aligning to TRBD2. Trimming at V came to 3 bases and at J to 2 bases, leaving 1 base not matched to a gene. From germline, CDR1 is SGHRS and CDR2 YFSETQ. The CDR3 totals 14 residues. The DNA for the CDR3 is TGCGCCAGCAGCTCGACTAGCGGGGCCTACGAGCAGTACTTC. Translation: CASSSTSGAYEQYF.

The chain has TRBV2 and TRBJ1-1; D remains ambiguous. The CDR3 loop spans 14 amino acids. The germline V gene encodes CDR1 SNHLY and CDR2 FYNNEI. Trimming left V 4 bases short and J 1 base short, with 10 bases between. CDR3 coding DNA: TGTGCCAGCAGTGCAACAAACAAGAACACTGAAGCTTTCTTT. As protein: CASSATNKNTEAFF. Together with reference TRBV2 and TRBJ1-1, the CDR3 gives the full variable domain: EPEVTQTPSHQVTQMGQEVILRCVPISNHLYFYWYRQILGQKVEFLVSFYNNEISEKSEIFDDQFSVERPDGSNFTLKIRSTKLEDSAMYFCASSATNKNTEAFFGQGTRLTVV.

The V call is TRBV7-9, the J call TRBJ1-3; 8 positions match TRBD1. With V trimmed by 5 bases and J by 4 bases, 7 bases remained unmatched. The CDR3 is made up of 15 amino acids. Germline CDR1 SEHNR, CDR2 FQNEAQ (reference sequence). Here the CDR3 reads CASSHPGGPGNTIYF. In nucleotides, the CDR3 is TGTGCCAGCAGCCACCCAGGGGGCCCCGGAAACACCATATATTTT.

The chain carries TRBV11-2 and TRBJ2-3; 8 bases agree with TRBD2. Trimming cost V 2 bases and J 4 bases; bases outside gene matches: 8. Per germline, CDR1 SGHAT and CDR2 FQNNGV. The length of the CDR3 is 16 residues. The CDR3 nucleotides read TGTGCCAGCAGCTTATCAGCGGGAGCGGTGTCAGATACGCAGTATTTT. The encoded protein is CASSLSAGAVSDTQYF.

The V gene is TRBV2, the J gene TRBJ1-2; D remains unclear. The CDR3 totals 15 residues. Trimming shortened V by 6 bases and J by 3 bases, and 17 bases separated the two germline ends. Per germline, CDR1 SNHLY and CDR2 FYNNEI. In DNA, the CDR3 is TGTGCCAGCAGCCCGGGGAGTGCCAGAGACTATGGCTACACCTTC. It yields the protein CASSPGSARDYGYTF.

The chain couples TRBV27 to TRBJ2-1; TRBD2 matches 12 bases. The CDR3 extends over 18 amino acids. CDR1 MNHEY and CDR2 SMNVEV come from the germline V gene (reference sequence). With V trimmed by 6 bases and J by 10 bases, 19 bases remained unmatched. CDR3 residues: CASSRSGPSGRALREQFF. In nucleotides, the CDR3 is TGTGCCAGCAGCCGGTCGGGACCTAGCGGGAGGGCCCTAAGGGAGCAGTTCTTC.

CDR3 in amino acids: CAISESPIGGQPQHF. The DNA of the CDR3 is TGTGCCATCAGTGAGTCGCCTATCGGAGGTCAGCCCCAGCATTTT. The V call is TRBV10-3, the J call TRBJ1-5; D call uncertain. This CDR3 has 15 amino acids. Germline CDR1 and CDR2: ENHRY and SYGVKD. Deletions cut 0 bases from V and 6 bases from J, with 12 bases between.

The J gene is TRBJ2-1, the V gene TRBV28, with D possibly being TRBD2 (6 bases). The CDR3 length is 13 residues. Trimming removed 8 bases from V and 5 bases from J, with 13 bases in between. The V gene's germline CDR1 is MDHEN and CDR2 SYDVKM. The CDR3 coding sequence is TGTGCCAGCGGGGGGATTCGGAACAATGAGCAGTTCTTC. This gives the protein CASGGIRNNEQFF.

The rearrangement joins TRBV24-1 to TRBJ2-1, with 8 bases identical to TRBD1. CDR1 is KGHDR, CDR2 SFDVKD, per germline. The CDR3 sequence is 15 residues long. V lost 7 bases to trimming and J lost 7 bases; unmatched junction nucleotides: 11. For the CDR3, the DNA is TGTGCCACCAGCCAGAGGGACAGGAGAACAAATGAGCAGTTCTTC. Translated: CATSQRDRRTNEQFF.

The V gene is TRBV4-1, the J gene TRBJ2-7, with D possibly being TRBD2 (5 bases). The germline V gene encodes CDR1 MGHRA and CDR2 YSYEKL. V lost 1 base and J lost 4, with 8 bases in between. The CDR3 contains 13 residues. The CDR3, as DNA: TGCGCCAGCAGCCAAGGGCTAGCTTACGAGCAGTACTTC. Translation gives CASSQGLAYEQYF.

The chain joins TRBV5-1 to TRBJ2-5, with 13 bases that match TRBD2. With 3 bases clipped from V and 5 bases from J, the junction kept 7 bases outside the gene matches. In germline, CDR1 is SGHRS, CDR2 YFSETQ. The CDR3 extends over 16 amino acids. The CDR3 reads CASSSIPGLAGETQYF. CDR3 in DNA: TGCGCCAGCAGCTCTATTCCGGGACTAGCGGGGGAGACCCAGTACTTC.

J is TRBJ2-3 and V is TRBV3-1 (or the pseudogene TRBV3-2); D is unclear. This CDR3 is built from 14 residues. V was clipped by 6 bases and J by 8 bases, with 18 bases between them. Per germline, CDR1 LGHDT and CDR2 YNNKEL (reference sequence). CDR3 sequence: CASSPPGSRGTQYF. CDR3 nucleotides: TGTGCCAGCAGTCCCCCTGGGTCCCGCGGTACGCAGTATTTT.

This chain uses TRBV7-2 with TRBJ2-5; tentative D call: TRBD2 (7 bases). CDR1 is SGHTA, CDR2 FQGNSA, per germline. V was cut by 2 bases and J by 4 bases, with 14 bases left in between. CDR3 length: 15 amino acids. The CDR3 nucleotides read TGTGCCAGCAGCTTAAGAGGGGGGGGCGGAGAGACCCAGTACTTC. Its protein product is CASSLRGGGGETQYF.

This chain links TRBV4-2 with TRBJ2-7, with TRBD2 identical over 8 bases. CDR3 length equals 16 residues. In germline, CDR1 is LGHNA, CDR2 YNFKEQ. V was clipped by 4 bases and J by 6 bases; unmatched bases: 14. The CDR3 spells CASSPTTGGRILEQYF. CDR3 sequence (DNA): TGTGCCAGCAGCCCCACGACGGGCGGGAGGATCCTCGAGCAGTACTTC.

The chain employs TRBV11-2 and TRBJ2-7, with D perhaps matching TRBD2 (6 bases). Looked up from germline, CDR1 is SGHAT and CDR2 is FQNNGV. Trimming pared 10 bases from V and 2 bases from J, leaving 12 bases between. This CDR3 has 12 amino acids. CDR3 sequence (DNA): TGTGCCACCTCTTCGGGAGCCTACGAGCAGTACTTC. This translates into CATSSGAYEQYF.

The chain carries TRBV3-1 (or the pseudogene TRBV3-2) and TRBJ2-2; TRBD1 agrees at 9 bases. The V gene's germline CDR1 is LGHDT and CDR2 YNNKEL (reference sequence). The CDR3 loop spans 21 amino acids. V trimming: 2 bases; J trimming: 2 bases; junction bases outside the gene matches: 18. The DNA of the CDR3 is TGTGCCAGCAGCCAATTATTGGGGTTTGTGGGGACAGGGAGAAACACCGGGGAGCTGTTTTTT. Encoded protein: CASSQLLGFVGTGRNTGELFF.